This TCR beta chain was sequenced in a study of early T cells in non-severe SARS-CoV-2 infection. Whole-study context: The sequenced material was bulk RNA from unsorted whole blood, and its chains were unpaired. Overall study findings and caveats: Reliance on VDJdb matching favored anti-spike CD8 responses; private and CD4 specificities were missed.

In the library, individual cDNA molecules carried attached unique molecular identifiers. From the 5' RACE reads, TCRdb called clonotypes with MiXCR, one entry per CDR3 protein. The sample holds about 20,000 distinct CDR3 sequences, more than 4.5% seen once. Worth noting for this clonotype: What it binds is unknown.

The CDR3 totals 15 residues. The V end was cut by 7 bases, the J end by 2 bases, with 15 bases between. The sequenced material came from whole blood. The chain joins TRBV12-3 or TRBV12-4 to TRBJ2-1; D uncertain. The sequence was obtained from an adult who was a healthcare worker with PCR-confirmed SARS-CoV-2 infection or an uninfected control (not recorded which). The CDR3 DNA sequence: TGTGCCAGCACCTTGCGGCTAGAAACCTACAATGAGCAGTTCTTC. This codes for CASTLRLETYNEQFF.